This T cell receptor (beta chain) came from a study of T cells after posttransplantation cyclophosphamide. CDR3 length: 13 amino acids. CDR1 SEHNR and CDR2 FQNEAQ come from the germline V gene (reference sequence). The V end lost 1 base, the J end lost 4 bases, and 7 bases lay between the germline ends. Study outcomes and limitations: After PTCy, TRB diversity resembled that of CNI/methotrexate controls.

Profiled with immunoSEQ multiplex PCR; TCRdb holds only in-frame clones, not every one. Observed in the sample are 40,000 to 45,000 clones, none of them singletons. This clone was detected many times. No antigen is known for it. Input material: PBMCs. The chain joins TRBV7-9 to TRBJ1-1, with D hard to call. The sequence was collected from a man aged 35-49 years in good health, CMV-negative, and a related stem cell transplant donor. CDR3 DNA sequence: TGTGCCAGCAGCTTAGTGTCAGGCACTGAAGCTTTCTTT. Protein product: CASSLVSGTEAFF.